Below, 32 T cell receptor beta chains from the same sample are listed, as sequenced in a study of blood T cell repertoires in COVID-19. Profiling relied on immunoSEQ multiplex PCR, and the TCRdb table lists in-frame clones only, not all of them. This table has about 150,000 clones, more than 65% appearing once. The sample consisted of peripheral blood. The receptors here all came from an elderly woman with active or convalescent COVID-19.

J is TRBJ2-7 and V is TRBV5-6; 8 bases are shared with TRBD2. The CDR3 loop spans 16 amino acids. V was clipped by 1 base and J by 2 bases; unmatched bases: 8. From germline, CDR1 is SGHDT and CDR2 YYEEEE. CDR3 residues: CASSLSGGPRTYEQYF. In DNA form, the CDR3 reads TGTGCCAGCAGCTTGTCGGGAGGGCCCCGAACCTACGAGCAGTACTTC.

This rearrangement joins TRBV3-1 (or the pseudogene TRBV3-2) to TRBJ1-4; TRBD1 aligns across 8 bases. The CDR3 totals 13 residues. Per germline, CDR1 LGHDT and CDR2 YNNKEL (reference sequence). V shed 3 bases and J 8 bases; nucleotides not matched to a gene: 2. The DNA for the CDR3 is TGTGCCAGCAGCCATGGGGACAGGGAAAAACTGTTTTTT. It is translated as CASSHGDREKLFF.

The chain employs TRBV5-1 and TRBJ2-1, with 8 positions matching TRBD2. From germline, CDR1 is SGHRS and CDR2 YFSETQ. The junction had 8 bases not matched to a gene; V was cut back by 4 bases and J by 5 bases. This CDR3 region has 15 residues. CDR3 amino acids: CASSLGTRENNEQFF. CDR3 sequence (DNA): TGCGCCAGCAGCCTAGGGACTAGGGAAAACAATGAGCAGTTCTTC. The complete variable domain, with remaining parts taken from reference TRBV5-1 and TRBJ2-1, reads KAGVTQTPRYLIKTRGQQVTLSCSPISGHRSVSWYQQTPGQGLQFLFEYFSETQRNKGNFPGRFSGRQFSNSRSEMNVSTLELGDSALYLCASSLGTRENNEQFFGPGTRLTVL.

This chain uses TRBV18 with TRBJ2-1; 7 nucleotides line up with TRBD1. The ends lost 5 bases at V and 7 bases at J; junction bases unmatched: 14. Germline V gene sequence: CDR1 KGHSH, CDR2 LQKENI. CDR3 length: 16 residues. CDR3 residues: CASSSAYGTALNEQFF. The CDR3 region has the DNA TGTGCCAGCTCATCAGCATACGGGACAGCTTTGAATGAGCAGTTCTTC. Filled out from reference TRBV18 and TRBJ2-1, the complete variable domain reads NAGVMQNPRHLVRRRGQEARLRCSPMKGHSHVYWYRQLPEEGLKFMVYLQKENIIDESGMPKERFSAEFPKEGPSILRIQQVVRGDSAAYFCASSSAYGTALNEQFFGPGTRLTVL.

The CDR3 DNA reads as TGTGCCAGCAGTGAATTTAGGGGACAGGGCATGACAGATACGCAGTATTTT. Translated, it gives CASSEFRGQGMTDTQYF. The rearrangement joins TRBV25-1 to TRBJ2-3; TRBD1 aligns across 9 bases. The CDR3 loop spans 17 amino acids. The germline CDR1 and CDR2 sequences are MGHDK and SYGVNS. After removal of 1 base from V and 3 bases from J, the junction contained 8 bases not matched to a gene.

Only a few counts were recorded for this clone. This chain uses TRBV7-9 with TRBJ2-2; tentative D call: TRBD1 (6 bases). Deletions cut 5 bases from V and 0 bases from J, with 13 bases between. The CDR3 is 16 residues long. The germline V gene has CDR1 SEHNR and CDR2 FQNEAQ (reference sequence). CDR3 in amino acids: CASSPLDSANTGELFF. The CDR3 coding sequence is TGTGCCAGCAGCCCACTGGACAGTGCGAACACCGGGGAGCTGTTTTTT.

The chain employs TRBV3-1 (or the pseudogene TRBV3-2) and TRBJ1-5; D remains ambiguous. The CDR3 runs to 15 residues. Trimming took 1 base from V and 0 from J, leaving 7 bases between them. From germline, CDR1 is LGHDT and CDR2 YNNKEL (reference sequence). CDR3 in amino acids: CASSQVLGSNQPQHF. As DNA, the CDR3 is TGTGCCAGCAGCCAAGTACTCGGTAGCAATCAGCCCCAGCATTTT.

The rearrangement joins TRBV18 to TRBJ1-2; the D is unclear. The CDR3 totals 14 residues. V shed 0 bases and J shed 4 bases, with 9 bases lying between them. Germline CDR1 is KGHSH and CDR2 is LQKENI. CDR3 in amino acids: CASSPPSLGYGYTF. CDR3 sequence (DNA): TGTGCCAGCTCACCACCAAGTCTCGGCTATGGCTACACCTTC.

This clone was seen just once. V usage is TRBV18 and J usage is TRBJ2-2; unclear D gene. Germline V gene data show CDR1 as KGHSH and CDR2 as LQKENI. The germline V and J ends were trimmed by 2 bases and 1 base, with 8 bases remaining between them. The CDR3 covers 15 residues. CDR3 nucleotides: TGTGCCAGCTCACCATTCGTGCGGAACACCGGGGAGCTGTTTTTT. It yields the protein CASSPFVRNTGELFF.

This clone has more than one count but fewer than ten. The chain has TRBV24-1 and TRBJ2-5, with 12 positions matching TRBD1. Germline CDR1 KGHDR, CDR2 SFDVKD. V shed 3 bases and J 5 bases; nucleotides not matched to a gene: 6. The CDR3 loop spans 16 amino acids. CDR3 bases: TGTGCCACCAGTGATCGGGACAGGGGGCGAGTGGAGACCCAGTACTTC. This encodes CATSDRDRGRVETQYF.

The chain carries TRBV5-4 and TRBJ1-2; D gene ambiguous. The CDR3 is 14 residues long. Germline V CDR1 and CDR2: SGHNT, YYREEE (reference sequence). V gave up 4 bases and J gave up 2 bases, with 12 bases separating them. The DNA for the CDR3 is TGTGCCAGCAGCAAAGATCCAGGAAACTATGGCTACACCTTC. This gives the protein CASSKDPGNYGYTF.

This clone was seen once. This rearrangement joins TRBV6-2 or TRBV6-3 to TRBJ2-3; a possible D gene is TRBD1 (7 bases). The CDR3 covers 18 residues. The V and J ends lost 2 bases and 6 bases respectively, with 24 bases between them. Per the germline V gene, CDR1 is MNHEY and CDR2 is SVGEGT. DNA for the CDR3: TGTGCCAGCAGTTACGGAGGGGGCGGGAACCCCGCTGCGGATACGCAGTATTTT. Protein: CASSYGGGGNPAADTQYF.

The J gene is TRBJ1-2, the V gene TRBV19, with D possibly TRBD1 on 6 matching bases. V dropped 6 bases and J dropped 0 bases, with 11 bases sitting between them. Germline-derived CDR1 and CDR2 are LNHDA and SQIVND (reference sequence). The CDR3 runs 14 residues. The CDR3 nucleotides read TGTGCCAGTAGGACAGGAGCTGCTAACTATGGCTACACCTTC. It yields the protein CASRTGAANYGYTF.

This rearrangement joins TRBV5-1 to TRBJ2-7; 10 nucleotides agree with TRBD1. The CDR3 is 15 residues long. The germline V gene has CDR1 SGHRS and CDR2 YFSETQ. Trimming at V came to 4 bases and at J to 4 bases, leaving 8 bases not matched to a gene. CDR3 coding DNA: TGCGCCAGCAGCCCCCTCCGGGGACAGGGGTACGAGCAGTACTTC. Protein product: CASSPLRGQGYEQYF.

The chain links TRBV9 to TRBJ2-1, with a weak D call TRBD1 (5 bases). V lost 0 bases and J lost 1, with 11 bases in between. This CDR3 is built from 16 residues. Looked up from germline, CDR1 is SGDLS and CDR2 is YYNGEE. The CDR3 here is CASSVVGAMSYNEQFF. The CDR3 nucleotides are TGTGCCAGCAGCGTAGTAGGGGCGATGTCCTACAATGAGCAGTTCTTC.

This chain uses TRBV5-4 with TRBJ2-1; D uncertain. The CDR3 totals 11 residues. Germline CDR1 and CDR2: SGHNT and YYREEE (reference sequence). Trimming shortened V by 7 bases and J by 9 bases, and 11 bases separated the two germline ends. In nucleotides, the CDR3 is TGTGCCAGCCGCGGTTCTGGTGAGCAGTTCTTC. Translated, it gives CASRGSGEQFF.

The V call is TRBV7-3, the J call TRBJ2-7, with TRBD1 identical over 11 bases. Germline V gives CDR1 SGHTA, CDR2 FQGTGA. V shed 2 bases and J 3 bases; nucleotides not matched to a gene: 6. This CDR3 region has 16 residues. In DNA, the CDR3 is TGTGCCAGCAGCTTATCCTCCGGGACAGGGGGCTACGAGCAGTACTTC. Protein sequence: CASSLSSGTGGYEQYF.

CDR3 DNA: TGCGCCAGCAGCCCCGGACTAGCTCCTAGCACAGATACGCAGTATTTT. It codes for CASSPGLAPSTDTQYF. This chain connects TRBV5-1 to TRBJ2-3, with 8 nucleotides matching TRBD2. Germline CDR1 is SGHRS and CDR2 is YFSETQ. V shed 4 bases, J shed 0 bases, and the junction held 7 bases outside the gene matches. This CDR3 has 16 amino acids.

The V call is TRBV2, the J call TRBJ2-2; D is possibly TRBD1 (6 bases). Trimming shortened V by 5 bases and J by 2 bases, and 12 bases separated the two germline ends. CDR3 length: 15 residues. Germline values: CDR1 SNHLY, CDR2 FYNNEI. In DNA form, the CDR3 reads TGTGCCAGCAGTTCCGTGGGGGCCAACACCGGGGAGCTGTTTTTT. Encoded protein: CASSSVGANTGELFF.

The rearrangement uses TRBV28 and TRBJ1-2, with 8 bases identical to TRBD1. The ends lost 4 bases at V and 6 bases at J; junction bases unmatched: 13. This CDR3 region has 16 residues. The V gene's germline CDR1 is MDHEN and CDR2 SYDVKM. This CDR3 reads CASSSHPGQDLDGYTF. Here the CDR3 DNA reads TGTGCCAGCAGTTCACACCCGGGACAGGACCTCGATGGCTACACCTTC.

In the case of this clone: Other DNA sequences in the same sample also yield this CDR3. This chain joins TRBV9 and TRBJ1-1, with D perhaps TRBD1 (5 bases). The CDR3 has 13 residues. Looked up from germline, CDR1 is SGDLS and CDR2 is YYNGEE. Trimming shortened V by 1 base and J by 1 base, and 5 bases separated the two germline ends. The CDR3, as DNA: TGTGCCAGCAGCGTAAGGGGGAACACTGAAGCTTTCTTT. It is translated as CASSVRGNTEAFF.

The V gene is TRBV7-2, the J gene TRBJ1-2; D perhaps matches TRBD1 (5 bases). The germline V gene has CDR1 SGHTA and CDR2 FQGNSA. This CDR3 spans 13 amino acids. The V and J ends lost 4 bases and 6 bases respectively, with 12 bases between them. The CDR3 DNA reads as TGTGCCAGCAGCTGGGGCCCAGAGGATGGCTACACCTTC. This codes for CASSWGPEDGYTF.

The rearrangement joins TRBV27 to TRBJ2-2; the match to TRBD2 covers 7 bases. CDR3 length: 14 residues. After removal of 4 bases from V and 5 bases from J, the junction contained 4 bases not matched to a gene. Germline V lookup: CDR1 MNHEY, CDR2 SMNVEV (reference sequence). CDR3 DNA: TGTGCCAGCAGTTGGGCGGGAGAAACCGGGGAGCTGTTTTTT. As protein: CASSWAGETGELFF.

CDR3 residues: CASSLTGFADTQYF. The CDR3 DNA sequence: TGTGCCAGCAGCCTGACAGGGTTCGCAGATACGCAGTATTTT. The chain joins TRBV7-3 to TRBJ2-3, with 7 bases that match TRBD1. The CDR3 is 14 residues long. Germline CDR1 SGHTA, CDR2 FQGTGA. The ends lost 5 bases at V and 4 bases at J; junction bases unmatched: 6.

V gene TRBV6-1 combines with J gene TRBJ2-5, with 9 positions matching TRBD2. The V and J ends lost 3 bases and 1 base, in that order; junction bases with no gene match: 6. Germline CDR1 reads MNHNS; CDR2 reads SASEGT. CDR3 length: 16 residues. This chain's CDR3 is CASSELGGRVQETQYF. The DNA for the CDR3 is TGTGCCAGCAGTGAGTTAGGCGGGAGGGTCCAAGAGACCCAGTACTTC.

The chain recombines TRBV7-8 with TRBJ2-3; the D is unclear. In germline, CDR1 is SGHVS, CDR2 FQNEAQ. With 2 bases removed from V and 6 bases from J, the gap between germline ends came to 6 bases. This CDR3 comprises 12 residues. CDR3 nucleotides: TGTGCCAGCAGCTTAATCATTGATACGCAGTATTTT. This sequence encodes CASSLIIDTQYF.

The V and J genes are TRBV6-6 and TRBJ1-2; 8 bases agree with TRBD1. Germline CDR1 is MNHNY and CDR2 is SVGAGI (reference sequence). With 7 bases clipped from V and 4 bases from J, the junction kept 8 bases outside the gene matches. The CDR3 contains 14 residues. The CDR3 region is CASTHTGGAYGYTF. The CDR3 coding sequence is TGTGCCAGCACCCACACAGGGGGGGCCTATGGCTACACCTTC.

The count of this clone is one. CDR3 in DNA: TGTGCCTGGAGTGTGGGCAGGAAAATAGACGAGCAGTACTTC. Protein product: CAWSVGRKIDEQYF. This chain connects TRBV30 to TRBJ2-7; D not resolved. Germline V lookup: CDR1 GTSNPN, CDR2 SVGIG (reference sequence). Trimming removed 0 bases at V and 5 bases at J, with 14 bases between. The CDR3 has 14 residues.

On this clone itself: The junction departs from germline at one end; a sequencing error may be responsible. This sequence joins TRBV7-7 and TRBJ1-2; D not certain. Germline-derived CDR1 and CDR2 are SSHAT and FNYEAQ (reference sequence). This CDR3 is 13 amino acids long. The CDR3 sequence is CASSPGPGYGYTF. In DNA, the CDR3 is TGTGCTAGCAGCCCTGGTCCCGGCTATGGCTACACCTTC.

V gene TRBV2 combines with J gene TRBJ2-1; TRBD2 aligns across 8 bases. In germline, CDR1 is SNHLY, CDR2 FYNNEI. The CDR3 is 14 residues long. V was pared by 5 bases and J by 4 bases, with 4 bases of the junction left unmatched. The CDR3 DNA is TGTGCCAGCAGTCCTAGCGGGCAGTACAATGAGCAGTTCTTC. It specifies CASSPSGQYNEQFF.

This clone was picked up one time. The rearrangement uses TRBV4-1 and TRBJ1-5, with 7 nucleotides matching TRBD1. The V gene end was trimmed by 3 bases and the J gene end by 9 bases; junction bases not matched to a gene: 11. Germline V lookup: CDR1 MGHRA, CDR2 YSYEKL. CDR3 size: 15 residues. DNA of the CDR3: TGCGCCAGCAGCCAGCCTGACCTGACAGGGAGGCCCCAGCATTTT. This translates into CASSQPDLTGRPQHF.

The chain carries TRBV7-9 and TRBJ2-3; tentatively, D is TRBD1 (6 bases). Trimming pared 5 bases from V and 0 bases from J, leaving 9 bases between. Germline CDR1 reads SEHNR; CDR2 reads FQNEAQ (reference sequence). The CDR3 contains 14 residues. The CDR3 region has the DNA TGTGCCAGCAGCCTACAGGGTAGCACAGATACGCAGTATTTT. Translating it yields CASSLQGSTDTQYF.